The present TCR beta chain was sequenced within a study of shared clonotypes between healthy human individuals. All donors were healthy HIV-negative adults lacking recent acute infections or vaccinations. The V gene lost 2 bases and the J gene lost 9 bases, with 14 bases spanning the gap. Germline CDR1 and CDR2: KGHSH and LQKENI. The CDR3 is 14 residues long. Clones were sequenced by immunoSEQ multiplex PCR, and TCRdb holds only the in-frame ones, with some missing. Of 2,500,000 or so clones in the sample, 90% to 95% were seen once. The receptor comes from a man aged 18 to 29 in good health. The gene calls are TRBV18 and TRBJ1-5; D perhaps matches TRBD1 (5 bases). Sequenced: naive CD4+ T cells sorted from blood. The subset is: CD45RA+ positively selected. This CDR3 reads CASSPIQGVGPQHF. The DNA for the CDR3 is TGTGCCAGCTCACCAATCCAGGGTGTGGGGCCCCAGCATTTT.